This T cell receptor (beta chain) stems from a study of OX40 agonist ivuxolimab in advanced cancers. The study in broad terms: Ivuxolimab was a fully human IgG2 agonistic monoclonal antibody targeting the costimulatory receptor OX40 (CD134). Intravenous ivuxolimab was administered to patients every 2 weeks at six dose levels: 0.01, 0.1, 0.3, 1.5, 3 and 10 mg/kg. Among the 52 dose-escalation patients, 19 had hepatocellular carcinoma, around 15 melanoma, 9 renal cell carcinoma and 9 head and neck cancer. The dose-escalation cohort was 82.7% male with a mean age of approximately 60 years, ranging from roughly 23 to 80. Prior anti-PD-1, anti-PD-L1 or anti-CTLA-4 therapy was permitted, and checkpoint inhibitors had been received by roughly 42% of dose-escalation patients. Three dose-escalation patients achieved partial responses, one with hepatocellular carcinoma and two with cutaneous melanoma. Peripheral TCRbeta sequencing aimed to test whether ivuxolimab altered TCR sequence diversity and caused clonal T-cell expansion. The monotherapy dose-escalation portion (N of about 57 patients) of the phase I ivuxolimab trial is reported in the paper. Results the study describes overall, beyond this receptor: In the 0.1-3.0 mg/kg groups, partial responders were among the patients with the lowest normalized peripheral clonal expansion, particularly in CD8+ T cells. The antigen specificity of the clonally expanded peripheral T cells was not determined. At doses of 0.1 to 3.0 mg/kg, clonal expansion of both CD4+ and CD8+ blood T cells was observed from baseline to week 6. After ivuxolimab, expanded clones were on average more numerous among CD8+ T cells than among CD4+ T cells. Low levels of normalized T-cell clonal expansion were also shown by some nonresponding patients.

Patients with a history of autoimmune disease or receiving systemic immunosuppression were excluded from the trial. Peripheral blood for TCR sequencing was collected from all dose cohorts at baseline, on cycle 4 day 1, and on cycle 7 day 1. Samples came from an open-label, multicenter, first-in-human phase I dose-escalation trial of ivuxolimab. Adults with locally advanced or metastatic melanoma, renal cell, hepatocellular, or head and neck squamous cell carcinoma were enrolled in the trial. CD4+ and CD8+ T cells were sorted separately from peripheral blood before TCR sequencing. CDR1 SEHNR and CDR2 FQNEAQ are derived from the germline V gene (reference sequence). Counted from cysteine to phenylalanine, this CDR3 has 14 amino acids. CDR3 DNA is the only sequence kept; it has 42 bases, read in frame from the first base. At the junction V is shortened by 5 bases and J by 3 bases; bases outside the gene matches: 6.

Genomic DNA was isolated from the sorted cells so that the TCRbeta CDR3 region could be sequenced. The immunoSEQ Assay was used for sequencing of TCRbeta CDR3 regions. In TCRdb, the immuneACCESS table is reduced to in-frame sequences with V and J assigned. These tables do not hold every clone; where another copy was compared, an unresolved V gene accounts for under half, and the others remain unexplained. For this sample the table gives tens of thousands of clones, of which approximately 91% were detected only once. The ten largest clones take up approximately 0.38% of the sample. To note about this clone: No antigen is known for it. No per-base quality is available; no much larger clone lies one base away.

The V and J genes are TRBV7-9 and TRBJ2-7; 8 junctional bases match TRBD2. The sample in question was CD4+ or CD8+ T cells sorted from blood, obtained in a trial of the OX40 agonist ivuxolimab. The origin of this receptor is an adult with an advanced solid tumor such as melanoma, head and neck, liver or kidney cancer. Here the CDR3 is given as CASSATSGYYEQYF. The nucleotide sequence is TGTGCCAGCAGCGCTACTAGCGGTTACTACGAGCAGTACTTC.